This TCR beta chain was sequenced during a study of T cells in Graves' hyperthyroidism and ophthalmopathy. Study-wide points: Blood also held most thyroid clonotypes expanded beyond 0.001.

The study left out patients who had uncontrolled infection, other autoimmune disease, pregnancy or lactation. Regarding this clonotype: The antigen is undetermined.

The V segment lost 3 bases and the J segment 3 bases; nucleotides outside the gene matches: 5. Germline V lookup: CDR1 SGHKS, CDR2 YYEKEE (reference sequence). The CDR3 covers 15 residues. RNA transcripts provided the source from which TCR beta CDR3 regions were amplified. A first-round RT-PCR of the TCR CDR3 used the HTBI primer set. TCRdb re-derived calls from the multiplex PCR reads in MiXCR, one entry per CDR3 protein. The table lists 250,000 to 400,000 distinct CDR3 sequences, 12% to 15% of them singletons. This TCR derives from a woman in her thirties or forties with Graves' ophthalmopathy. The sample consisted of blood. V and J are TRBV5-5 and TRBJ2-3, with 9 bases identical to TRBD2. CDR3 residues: CASSYSAGGTDTQYF. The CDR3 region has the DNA TGTGCCAGCAGCTATTCGGCGGGAGGGACAGATACGCAGTATTTT.